The 5 T cell receptor beta chains below were found in one sample sequenced in a study of blood T cell repertoires in COVID-19. Here immunoSEQ multiplex PCR was the method, and the copy in TCRdb shows in-frame clones only, minus some. The sample includes around 60,000 clones, around 84% of them seen just once. Sequenced: peripheral blood. The receptor source for this set is a woman aged 60 to 75 with acute or convalescent COVID-19.

The V gene is TRBV5-1, the J gene TRBJ1-2, with 9 nucleotides matching TRBD1. V dropped 3 bases and J dropped 5; count of bases not matched to a gene: 5. The CDR3 is 14 residues long. Germline values: CDR1 SGHRS, CDR2 YFSETQ. DNA for the CDR3: TGCGCCAGCAGCTCACAGGGGGCAAGGTATGGCTACACCTTC. It specifies CASSSQGARYGYTF. The full variable domain, completed using reference TRBV5-1 and TRBJ1-2, is KAGVTQTPRYLIKTRGQQVTLSCSPISGHRSVSWYQQTPGQGLQFLFEYFSETQRNKGNFPGRFSGRQFSNSRSEMNVSTLELGDSALYLCASSSQGARYGYTFGSGTRLTVV.

This clone came up once. The rearrangement links TRBV19 to TRBJ2-7; 12 bases map to TRBD1. The CDR3 sequence is 15 residues long. After removal of 5 bases from V and 4 bases from J, the junction contained 6 bases not matched to a gene. CDR1 LNHDA and CDR2 SQIVND come from the germline V gene (reference sequence). CDR3 amino acids: CASSPGTGGGYEQYF. CDR3 DNA: TGTGCCAGTAGTCCCGGGACAGGGGGCGGTTACGAGCAGTACTTC.

This clone was seen a few times. Other DNA sequences in the same sample also yield this CDR3. The chain is built from TRBV19 and TRBJ1-4; D is unresolved. Trimming left V 0 bases short and J 7 bases short, with 6 bases between. The CDR3 is 13 amino acids. Germline CDR1 LNHDA, CDR2 SQIVND (reference sequence). In DNA form, the CDR3 reads TGTGCCAGTAGTATAGATCGCGGTGAAAAACTGTTTTTT. Amino acid sequence: CASSIDRGEKLFF.

The chain links TRBV3-1 (or the pseudogene TRBV3-2) to TRBJ1-3; tentatively, D is TRBD1 (6 bases). The CDR3 is 15 amino acids. Germline lookup yields CDR1 LGHDT and CDR2 YNNKEL (reference sequence). V was cut by 4 bases and J by 3 bases, with 13 bases left in between. In DNA form, the CDR3 reads TGTGCCAGCAGCCTTGGCCAGGGGATTGGAAACACCATATATTTT. Translated: CASSLGQGIGNTIYF.

This clone came up a few times. The CDR3 region is CASSEGTVTTEAFF. DNA of the CDR3: TGCGCCAGCAGTGAGGGGACAGTGACCACTGAAGCTTTCTTT. The chain uses TRBV10-1 and TRBJ1-1; 7 bases are a match to TRBD1. The CDR3 extends over 14 amino acids. CDR1 and CDR2 (germline): WNHNN, SYGVQD (reference sequence). Unmatched junction bases numbered 4, after V lost 2 bases and J lost 4 bases.